The rows below give T cell receptor beta chains drawn from one sample of a study of blood T cell repertoires in COVID-19. Here immunoSEQ multiplex PCR was the method, and the copy in TCRdb shows in-frame clones only, minus some. The sample has over 35,000 clones; around 70% are singletons. Source material: peripheral blood. These TCRs come from a man of 80 years or more with acute or convalescent COVID-19. The CDR3 runs from the conserved cysteine through the conserved F or W. Fields, in order: D gene, V gene, clone size, J gene, CDR3 DNA, CDR3 protein. The D gene is left open where the match is weak. Rows give clone size only sometimes, using once, few, many, or a class for an expanded clone.

>TRBD1|TRBV29-1|.|TRBJ1-2
TGCAGCGTGGATCCGGGACAGGGGAGAAATGAGAACACCTTC
CSVDPGQGRNENTF
>TRBD1|TRBV30|.|TRBJ1-1
TGTGCCTGGAGTCCGAGGCAGGGGGTGGACACTGAAGCTTTCTTT
CAWSPRQGVDTEAFF
>TRBD1|TRBV20-1|.|TRBJ2-7
TGCAGTGCTAGTACAGGGGTGAATTACGAGCAGTACTTC
CSASTGVNYEQYF
>.|TRBV7-2|.|TRBJ1-5
TGTGCCAGCAGCTCGAGATCCGGGGTCCATCAGCCCCAGCATTTT
CASSSRSGVHQPQHF
>.|TRBV29-1|.|TRBJ2-1
TGCAGCGTTGTCCCCATTGCTTGGTCAGACAATGAGCAGTTCTTC
CSVVPIAWSDNEQFF
>TRBD1|TRBV27|.|TRBJ1-5
TGTGCCAGCCGCCGGACAGGGGGTAGCAATCAGCCCCAGCATTTT
CASRRTGGSNQPQHF
>.|TRBV29-1|.|TRBJ1-3
TGCAGCGGTGGGGGGGGGTTAACTCTTGGAAACACCATATATTTT
CSGGGGLTLGNTIYF
>TRBD1|TRBV7-9|few|TRBJ2-2
TGTGCCAGCAGCCCGACAGGGGGCCCCGGGGAGCTGTTTTTT
CASSPTGGPGELFF
>TRBD1|TRBV9|once|TRBJ1-1
TGTGCCAGCAGCAGTCGACAGGGGTCCACTGAAGCTTTCTTT
CASSSRQGSTEAFF
>.|TRBV11-3|few|TRBJ1-5
TGTGCCAGCAGCTTAATCAGGAATAGGGGTCAGCCCCAGCATTTT
CASSLIRNRGQPQHF
>TRBD1|TRBV3-1/TRBV3-2|.|TRBJ1-1
TGTGCCAGCAGCCCGGGGACAGAGAACACTGAAGCTTTCTTT
CASSPGTENTEAFF
>.|TRBV12-3/TRBV12-4|once|TRBJ1-2
TGTGCCAGCAGTTTAGCGAGATATAATGGCTACACCTTC
CASSLARYNGYTF